This T cell receptor (beta chain) was retrieved from a study of cytomegalovirus exposure and HLA in healthy donors. Findings of the study overall: About 87% or about 30% of the time was how often most TCR beta V segments were productive, according to an earlier analysis. Analyzed later, most CMV-associated TCR beta chains appeared HLA-restricted.

The PCR had 60 Vbeta and 13 Jbeta primers. Method: immunoSEQ multiplex PCR; TCRdb's copy keeps in-frame clones and lacks some. The sample includes over 150,000 clones, 81% of them seen just once. The germline V gene has CDR1 SGHRS and CDR2 YFSETQ. V lost 4 bases, J lost 4 bases, and 8 bases stayed unmatched. The CDR3 is made up of 16 amino acids. On this clone: The antigen is not known.

The receptor comes from a woman aged 45-59 years in good health and CMV-seronegative. The source material was PBMCs. V and J are TRBV5-1 and TRBJ2-2; 9 bases are a match to TRBD2. This chain's CDR3 is CASSIRPSGATGELFF. For the CDR3, the DNA is TGCGCCAGCAGCATTCGACCTAGCGGGGCCACCGGGGAGCTGTTTTTT. Drawing the rest from reference TRBV5-1 and TRBJ2-2, the complete variable domain is KAGVTQTPRYLIKTRGQQVTLSCSPISGHRSVSWYQQTPGQGLQFLFEYFSETQRNKGNFPGRFSGRQFSNSRSEMNVSTLELGDSALYLCASSIRPSGATGELFFGEGSRLTVL.